Presented here are 31 T cell receptor beta chains from one specimen sequenced in a study of cytomegalovirus exposure and HLA in healthy donors. The study ran its PCR with 60 Vbeta and 13 Jbeta primers. Sequencing used immunoSEQ multiplex PCR; TCRdb keeps in-frame clones, though not all of them. The sample includes about 270,000 clones, roughly 85% of them seen just once. Material for sequencing was PBMCs. The receptors here all came from a man in his forties or fifties in good health and CMV-seropositive.

This clone was seen only once. J is TRBJ2-3 and V is TRBV2; TRBD2 matches 9 bases. The CDR3 spans 15 residues. V gave up 2 bases and J gave up 4 bases; unmatched junction bases: 4. In germline, CDR1 is SNHLY, CDR2 FYNNEI. CDR3 coding DNA: TGTGCCAGCAGTGAACTTAGCGGGAGCTCAGATACGCAGTATTTT. Encoded protein: CASSELSGSSDTQYF.

The gene calls are TRBV19 and TRBJ2-2; D uncertain. Germline V CDR1 and CDR2: LNHDA, SQIVND (reference sequence). This CDR3 contains 15 residues. Trimming stripped 5 bases from V and 1 base from J, with 11 bases between. The CDR3 sequence is CASSPGVLNTGELFF. Here the CDR3 DNA reads TGTGCCAGTAGTCCAGGCGTTTTGAACACCGGGGAGCTGTTTTTT.

The chain recombines TRBV4-1 with TRBJ2-5; TRBD1 matches at 8 bases. The ends lost 3 bases at V and 2 bases at J; junction bases unmatched: 5. CDR1 is MGHRA, CDR2 YSYEKL, per germline. The CDR3 totals 15 residues. CDR3 DNA: TGCGCCAGCAGCCAGCCGGACAGGGAACAAGAGACCCAGTACTTC. It yields the protein CASSQPDREQETQYF.

This rearrangement joins TRBV7-2 to TRBJ1-2, with 10 nucleotides matching TRBD1. Looked up from germline, CDR1 is SGHTA and CDR2 is FQGNSA. V was pared by 5 bases and J by 7 bases, with 4 bases of the junction left unmatched. The CDR3 contains 13 residues. In nucleotides, the CDR3 is TGTGCCAGCAGCCTCGGGACAGGGGCTGGCTACACCTTC. This gives the protein CASSLGTGAGYTF.

This chain links TRBV7-9 with TRBJ1-1, with D unresolved. The V and J ends lost 3 bases and 1 base respectively, with 6 bases between them. The germline CDR1 and CDR2 sequences are SEHNR and FQNEAQ (reference sequence). CDR3 size: 13 residues. The CDR3 DNA sequence: TGTGCCAGCAGCTTTAGTTCGAACACTGAAGCTTTCTTT. This codes for CASSFSSNTEAFF.

The rearrangement links TRBV19 to TRBJ2-1, with D possibly being TRBD2 (6 bases). CDR3 length equals 14 residues. With 4 bases removed from V and 4 bases from J, the gap between germline ends came to 11 bases. Germline assignment: CDR1 LNHDA and CDR2 SQIVND (reference sequence). The CDR3 sequence is CASSTGGLYNEQFF. CDR3 coding DNA: TGTGCCAGTAGTACTGGGGGACTTTACAATGAGCAGTTCTTC.

This chain connects TRBV29-1 to TRBJ1-3, with D maybe TRBD1 (5 bases). CDR3 length: 14 amino acids. The V end lost 6 bases, the J end lost 0 bases, and 12 bases lay between the germline ends. Germline V gene data show CDR1 as SQVTM and CDR2 as ANQGSEA. The CDR3 DNA follows: TGCAGCGTGGAGGGACGCAACTCTGGAAACACCATATATTTT. It yields the protein CSVEGRNSGNTIYF.

The chain is built from TRBV7-9 and TRBJ1-5; TRBD1 matches at 9 bases. Germline CDR1 is SEHNR and CDR2 is FQNEAQ (reference sequence). The ends lost 4 bases at V and 0 bases at J; junction bases unmatched: 10. This CDR3 comprises 18 residues. CDR3 protein: CASSSLGTGSRSNQPQHF. CDR3 DNA: TGTGCCAGCAGCTCCCTTGGGACAGGGAGTCGTAGCAATCAGCCCCAGCATTTT.

The CDR3 reads CASSQTSGTDTQYF. CDR3 sequence (DNA): TGTGCCAGCAGCCAGACTAGCGGAACAGATACGCAGTATTTT. J is TRBJ2-3 and V is TRBV11-3, with 9 positions matching TRBD2. CDR1 is SGHNT, CDR2 YENEEA, per germline. Trimming removed 5 bases from V and 3 bases from J; junction bases left unmatched: 3. CDR3 size: 14 residues.

The CDR3 region is CASSQRHSTYEQYF. The DNA of the CDR3 is TGTGCCAGCAGCCAACGCCACAGTACCTACGAGCAGTACTTC. The J gene is TRBJ2-5, the V gene TRBV14; D call uncertain. The J call may be mistaken, given a closer DNA end match to TRBJ2-7. Germline V gene data show CDR1 as SGHDN and CDR2 as FVKESK. The CDR3 totals 14 residues.

This chain joins TRBV28 and TRBJ1-1, with TRBD1 matching over 7 bases. The length of the CDR3 is 20 residues. V trimming: 4 bases; J trimming: 1 base; junction bases outside the gene matches: 21. The V gene's germline CDR1 is MDHEN and CDR2 SYDVKM. The CDR3 is CASSSTRQTGMSGWNTEAFF. For the CDR3, the DNA is TGTGCCAGCAGTTCAACCCGCCAGACAGGGATGTCCGGATGGAACACTGAAGCTTTCTTT. The full variable domain, its missing parts supplied by reference TRBV28 and TRBJ1-1, is DVKVTQSSRYLVKRTGEKVFLECVQDMDHENMFWYRQDPGLGLRLIYFSYDVKMKEKGDIPEGYSVSREKKERFSLILESASTNQTSMYLCASSSTRQTGMSGWNTEAFFGQGTRLTVV.

The V and J genes are TRBV27 and TRBJ2-3, with 8 bases that match TRBD2. The V gene end was trimmed by 1 base and the J gene end by 1 base; junction bases not matched to a gene: 7. Per germline, CDR1 MNHEY and CDR2 SMNVEV (reference sequence). The CDR3 is 17 residues long. The chain's CDR3 is CASSLYQRGSRTDTQYF. The CDR3, as DNA: TGTGCCAGCAGTTTATACCAGCGGGGGTCTCGCACAGATACGCAGTATTTT.

This chain links TRBV19 with TRBJ1-1; D remains unclear. This CDR3 is 14 amino acids long. The germline V and J ends were trimmed by 1 base and 1 base, with 7 bases remaining between them. The germline CDR1 and CDR2 sequences are LNHDA and SQIVND (reference sequence). In DNA form, the CDR3 reads TGTGCCAGTAGTATAGGGGCAGGGAACACTGAAGCTTTCTTT. Translating gives CASSIGAGNTEAFF.

This chain uses TRBV7-2 with TRBJ2-5; D is perhaps TRBD2 (6 bases). The DNA end favors TRBJ2-7, so the J call may be wrong. Germline V gene sequence: CDR1 SGHTA, CDR2 FQGNSA. This CDR3 contains 14 residues. The CDR3 bases are TGTGCCAGCAGCTTAGATACTAGCAGCTACGAGCAGTACTTC. Residues: CASSLDTSSYEQYF.

The chain joins TRBV2 to TRBJ2-7; perhaps TRBD2 as D (6 bases). The ends were cut back, 9 bases at V and 0 bases at J, with 15 bases in the middle. Germline V gene data show CDR1 as SNHLY and CDR2 as FYNNEI. This CDR3 spans 14 amino acids. The DNA of the CDR3 is TGTGCCAGTAACGGGGCGGGAAGCTCCTACGAGCAGTACTTC. It specifies CASNGAGSSYEQYF.

The rearrangement uses TRBV30 and TRBJ2-7, with 8 nucleotides matching TRBD1. Unmatched junction bases numbered 7, after V lost 3 bases and J lost 0 bases. From germline, CDR1 is GTSNPN and CDR2 SVGIG (reference sequence). This CDR3 contains 15 residues. The CDR3 nucleotides read TGTGCCTGGAGGGATTGGGACAGGAACTCCTACGAGCAGTACTTC. Its protein is CAWRDWDRNSYEQYF.

The V call is TRBV18, the J call TRBJ2-7; D is ambiguous. Trimming shortened V by 0 bases and J by 0 bases, and 12 bases separated the two germline ends. Germline-derived CDR1 and CDR2 are KGHSH and LQKENI. The CDR3 totals 16 residues. DNA of the CDR3: TGTGCCAGCTCACCACCGAGTCGTAGTTTCTCCTACGAGCAGTACTTC. Amino acids: CASSPPSRSFSYEQYF.

V and J are TRBV6-5 and TRBJ2-5, with 7 bases aligning to TRBD2. J gave up 2 bases and V 2 bases, and 2 bases lay outside the gene matches. There are 14 residues in the CDR3. Germline V gives CDR1 MNHEY, CDR2 SVGAGI. CDR3 bases: TGTGCCAGCAGTTACGCAGCGGGACAAGAGACCCAGTACTTC. Protein product: CASSYAAGQETQYF.

V is TRBV6-6 and J is TRBJ1-3, with 8 bases aligning to TRBD1. CDR1 is MNHNY, CDR2 SVGAGI, per germline (reference sequence). CDR3 length: 14 residues. After removal of 5 bases from V and 6 bases from J, the junction contained 6 bases not matched to a gene. In DNA, the CDR3 is TGTGCCAGCAGTAGTACAGGGGGGGAAAACACCATATATTTT. It translates to CASSSTGGENTIYF.

The genes are TRBV5-4 and TRBJ1-1, with D perhaps TRBD1 (6 bases). This CDR3 contains 17 residues. Germline CDR1 SGHNT, CDR2 YYREEE (reference sequence). Trimming pared 0 bases from V and 0 bases from J, leaving 15 bases between. The CDR3 is CASSLAPGHRMNTEAFF. DNA for the CDR3: TGTGCCAGCAGCTTGGCCCCGGGACACAGGATGAACACTGAAGCTTTCTTT.

The chain carries TRBV30 and TRBJ2-2; 10 bases are a match to TRBD2. This CDR3 region has 16 residues. Germline lookup yields CDR1 GTSNPN and CDR2 SVGIG (reference sequence). Losses at the gene ends were 0 bases for V and 8 bases for J; bases not matched to a gene: 9. Here the CDR3 reads CAWSVRLAGDSGELFF. Here the CDR3 DNA reads TGTGCCTGGAGTGTTCGGCTAGCGGGAGATTCGGGGGAGCTGTTTTTT.

This rearrangement joins TRBV2 to TRBJ1-5; no firm D call. The germline gives CDR1 SNHLY, CDR2 FYNNEI. This CDR3 region has 13 residues. The ends were cut back, 6 bases at V and 2 bases at J, with 8 bases in the middle. This CDR3 reads CASRAEGNQPQHF. The CDR3 DNA follows: TGTGCCAGCAGGGCGGAGGGCAATCAGCCCCAGCATTTT.

The chain joins TRBV5-4 to TRBJ1-2; 8 bases are a match to TRBD1. V trimming: 3 bases; J trimming: 3 bases; junction bases outside the gene matches: 7. The length of the CDR3 is 15 residues. Germline CDR1 reads SGHNT; CDR2 reads YYREEE (reference sequence). In DNA, the CDR3 is TGTGCCAGCAGCTGGATGGACAGGGTCGACTATGGCTACACCTTC. This translates into CASSWMDRVDYGYTF.

This clone occurred once. The rearrangement joins TRBV5-4 to TRBJ1-4; TRBD1 agrees at 7 bases. This CDR3 comprises 15 residues. Germline CDR1 and CDR2: SGHNT and YYREEE (reference sequence). Trimming removed 4 bases from V and 4 bases from J; junction bases left unmatched: 7. The chain's CDR3 is CASSRSTGNNEKLFF. CDR3 nucleotides: TGTGCCAGCAGCCGCTCGACAGGGAATAATGAAAAACTGTTTTTT.

This clone was counted only a few times. The rearrangement uses TRBV5-1 and TRBJ2-2; a possible D gene is TRBD1 (6 bases). The germline CDR1 and CDR2 sequences are SGHRS and YFSETQ. CDR3 length: 16 residues. V was cut by 4 bases and J by 2 bases, with 15 bases left in between. This CDR3 is CASSVPRDTNTGELFF. Here the CDR3 DNA reads TGCGCCAGCAGCGTGCCAAGGGACACAAACACCGGGGAGCTGTTTTTT. The whole variable domain, remainder taken from reference TRBV5-1 and TRBJ2-2, is KAGVTQTPRYLIKTRGQQVTLSCSPISGHRSVSWYQQTPGQGLQFLFEYFSETQRNKGNFPGRFSGRQFSNSRSEMNVSTLELGDSALYLCASSVPRDTNTGELFFGEGSRLTVL.

This rearrangement joins TRBV7-9 to TRBJ2-1, with 7 nucleotides matching TRBD1. The CDR3 loop spans 15 amino acids. Trimming removed 5 bases from V and 7 bases from J; junction bases left unmatched: 11. In germline, CDR1 is SEHNR, CDR2 FQNEAQ (reference sequence). As DNA, the CDR3 is TGTGCCAGCAGCCCCCCTTCAGGGGGACCTAATGAGCAGTTCTTC. Protein: CASSPPSGGPNEQFF.

The rearrangement joins TRBV4-3 to TRBJ2-1; a weak D match, TRBD2 (7 bases). The CDR3 totals 15 residues. The V gene's germline CDR1 is LGHNA and CDR2 YSLEER. Between the trimmed V and J ends, which lost 0 bases and 8 bases, there was a span of 14 bases. The CDR3 region has the DNA TGCGCCAGCAGCCAAGATGGAGGGGGGGTCGATGAGCAGTTCTTC. As protein: CASSQDGGGVDEQFF.

The V call is TRBV6-6, the J call TRBJ2-5; TRBD2 aligns across 9 bases. Germline V gene data show CDR1 as MNHNY and CDR2 as SVGAGI (reference sequence). The CDR3 loop spans 16 amino acids. Trimming removed 2 bases from V and 3 bases from J; junction bases left unmatched: 7. CDR3 in amino acids: CASSYAPSGMKETQYF. The CDR3 bases are TGTGCCAGCAGTTACGCCCCTAGCGGGATGAAAGAGACCCAGTACTTC.

This clone has just one count. The CDR3 loop reads CASSVAQDYNEQFF. The CDR3 nucleotides are TGTGCCAGCAGCGTAGCACAGGATTACAATGAGCAGTTCTTC. The chain couples TRBV9 to TRBJ2-1; D is possibly TRBD1 (5 bases). The CDR3 has 14 residues. Germline assignment: CDR1 SGDLS and CDR2 YYNGEE. The V gene lost 0 bases and the J gene lost 4 bases, with 8 bases spanning the gap. The full variable domain, with the rest looked up from reference TRBV9 and TRBJ2-1, is DSGVTQTPKHLITATGQRVTLRCSPRSGDLSVYWYQQSLDQGLQFLIQYYNGEERAKGNILERFSAQQFPDLHSELNLSSLELGDSALYFCASSVAQDYNEQFFGPGTRLTVL.

In its sample, this clone was seen once. The rearrangement joins TRBV18 to TRBJ2-3; D is possibly TRBD1 (6 bases). CDR3 length: 18 amino acids. The germline gives CDR1 KGHSH, CDR2 LQKENI. V dropped 3 bases and J dropped 2 bases, with 21 bases sitting between them. CDR3 residues: CASSPLPLIAGVTDTQYF. CDR3 bases: TGTGCCAGCTCACCCCTCCCTCTGATCGCAGGGGTCACAGATACGCAGTATTTT.

This rearrangement joins TRBV27 to TRBJ2-3; 7 bases are a match to TRBD2. V lost 5 bases and J lost 1; bases outside the gene matches: 12. CDR3 length: 17 residues. Germline V CDR1 and CDR2: MNHEY, SMNVEV (reference sequence). CDR3 DNA: TGTGCCAGCAGTCTGAGACGAAGCGGGACCCGCACAGATACGCAGTATTTT. It specifies CASSLRRSGTRTDTQYF.